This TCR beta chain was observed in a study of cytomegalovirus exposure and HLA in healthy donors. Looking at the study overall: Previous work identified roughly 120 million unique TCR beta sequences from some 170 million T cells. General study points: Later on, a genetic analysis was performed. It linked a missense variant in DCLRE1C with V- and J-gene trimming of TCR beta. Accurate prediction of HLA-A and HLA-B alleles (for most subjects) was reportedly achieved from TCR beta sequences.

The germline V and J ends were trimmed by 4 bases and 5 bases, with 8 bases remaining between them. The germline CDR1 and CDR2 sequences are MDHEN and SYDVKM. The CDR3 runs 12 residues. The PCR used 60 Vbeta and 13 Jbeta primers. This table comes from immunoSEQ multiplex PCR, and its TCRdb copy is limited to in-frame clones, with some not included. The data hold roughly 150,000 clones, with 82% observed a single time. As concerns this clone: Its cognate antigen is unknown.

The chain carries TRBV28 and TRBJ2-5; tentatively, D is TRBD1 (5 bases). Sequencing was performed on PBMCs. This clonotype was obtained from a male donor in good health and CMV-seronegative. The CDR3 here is CASSSSGETQYF. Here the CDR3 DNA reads TGTGCCAGCAGTTCCTCAGGGGAGACCCAGTACTTC.